This T cell receptor beta chain derives from a study of post-analysis software for immune sequencing data. Study results and limitations: Roughly five TRBV segments, including TRBV5-6, TRBV5-1 and TRBV20-1, were more frequent in patients than controls.

Unique molecular identifiers were present in the TCR beta cDNA libraries. TCRdb used MiXCR to reprocess the PCR reads, holding one entry per CDR3 protein. The repertoire has some 890,000 distinct CDR3 sequences, roughly 50% of them found once; the top ten carry about 4.8%. In this sample, this clonotype turned up a few times. The antigen remains undetermined. V was trimmed by 3 bases and J by 4 bases, leaving 12 bases between them. This CDR3 is built from 14 residues. Germline CDR1 reads LGHNT; CDR2 reads FRNRAP. Sequenced input: blood. The clonotype comes from a girl aged 5-17 years with multiple sclerosis. The chain couples TRBV12-5 to TRBJ1-1, with D perhaps matching TRBD1 (5 bases). CDR3 sequence (DNA): TGTGCTAGTGGTTTCAGGGAAGAGGGCACTGAAGCTTTCTTT. Translating it yields CASGFREEGTEAFF.